This T cell receptor (beta chain) was profiled in a study of neurological immune-mediated disorders. CDR1 is SGHRS, CDR2 YFSETQ, per germline. The CDR3 consists of 15 residues. Trimming took 0 bases from V and 7 from J, leaving 14 bases between them. This clonotype was observed at least ten times. The unsorted libraries were generated from a total of 2 million PBMCs, which had been stored in RNAlater at -80 C. A single record per CDR3 protein comes from TCRdb applying MiXCR to the 5' RACE reads. The table shows about 74,000 distinct CDR3 sequences, with around 5.2% occurring only once. The sequence came from a man aged 18-30 years with multiple sclerosis. The gene calls are TRBV5-1 and TRBJ2-4; D unresolved. Input material: PBMCs. In nucleotides, the CDR3 is TGCGCCAGCAGCTTGGATTCACTTAAGGAGAACATTCAGTACTTC. Translation: CASSLDSLKENIQYF. Complete variable domain (other parts from reference TRBV5-1 and TRBJ2-4): KAGVTQTPRYLIKTRGQQVTLSCSPISGHRSVSWYQQTPGQGLQFLFEYFSETQRNKGNFPGRFSGRQFSNSRSEMNVSTLELGDSALYLCASSLDSLKENIQYFGAGTRLSVL.